This T cell receptor (beta chain) was captured in a study of shared clonotypes between healthy human individuals. Study observations and caveats: Generation probabilities were higher for clonotypes shared across all four sorted-subset donors than for unshared ones. The sharing of 4.5% to 6.5% of naive CD4 clonotypes was seen across a few donors.

Profiled with immunoSEQ multiplex PCR; TCRdb holds only in-frame clones, not every one. The table includes around 990,000 clones, about 72% detected once. CDR3 length equals 11 residues. Trimming removed 10 bases from V and 2 bases from J; junction bases left unmatched: 1. From germline, CDR1 is LNHDA and CDR2 SQIVND (reference sequence). With respect to this clone: Antigen: not known.

Study donors comprised healthy, HIV-negative adults devoid of recent acute infection or vaccination. This chain joins TRBV19 and TRBJ2-7, with TRBD2 matching 8 bases. Sequencing was performed on memory CD4+ T cells from PBMCs. The subset here: CD45RA-negative fraction. This sequence was found in a man between 18 and 29 years old in good health. Some clones in this sample may be carry-over from other donors' samples. The CDR3 nucleotides are TGTGCCACCGGGAGGGCCTACGAGCAGTACTTC. Translation: CATGRAYEQYF.